Shown below are 22 T cell receptor beta chains from a single sample sequenced in a study of cytomegalovirus exposure and HLA in healthy donors. Primers for the PCR totalled 60 Vbeta and 13 Jbeta. Repertoires were generated with immunoSEQ multiplex PCR, while TCRdb's copy carries only in-frame clones and drops some. The data contain 240,000 or so clones, roughly 82% of them seen just once; the ten biggest clones take up 5% to 6%. Source material: PBMCs. The receptors were sampled from a middle-aged woman in good health and CMV-seropositive.

In regard to this clone: Other DNA sequences in this specimen translate into the identical CDR3. The rearrangement uses TRBV7-9 and TRBJ1-5; D is possibly TRBD1 (5 bases). The V gene lost 1 base and the J gene lost 2 bases, with 6 bases spanning the gap. The CDR3 has 14 amino acids. Germline CDR1 and CDR2: SEHNR and FQNEAQ (reference sequence). The CDR3 region has the DNA TGTGCCAGCAGCTTAGGCAGGGGCAATCAGCCCCAGCATTTT. Translated: CASSLGRGNQPQHF.

This clone has more than one count but fewer than ten. The genes are TRBV11-3 and TRBJ2-3; 8 nucleotides agree with TRBD2. J lost 4 bases, V lost 1 base, and 7 bases had no gene match. CDR3 length: 16 residues. CDR1 SGHNT and CDR2 YENEEA come from the germline V gene. The CDR3 coding sequence is TGTGCCAGCAGCTTAGGGCAAGGGACTAGAGCAGATACGCAGTATTTT. It codes for CASSLGQGTRADTQYF.

The V gene is TRBV7-8, the J gene TRBJ1-1, with 9 positions matching TRBD1. J gave up 0 bases and V 5 bases, and 7 bases lay outside the gene matches. Germline CDR1 and CDR2: SGHVS and FQNEAQ. This CDR3 spans 16 amino acids. The CDR3 DNA reads as TGTGCCAGCAGCAACGCCGGGACAGGGATGAACACTGAAGCTTTCTTT. Translation gives CASSNAGTGMNTEAFF.

The chain combines TRBV30 with TRBJ1-6, with a weak D call TRBD1 (5 bases). V was trimmed by 5 bases and J by 7 bases, leaving 15 bases between them. Germline lookup yields CDR1 GTSNPN and CDR2 SVGIG (reference sequence). CDR3 size: 14 residues. The CDR3 here is CAWGPGLENSPLHF. Written as DNA, the CDR3 is TGTGCCTGGGGGCCAGGGCTGGAGAATTCACCCCTCCACTTT.

This clone was observed once. The chain joins TRBV5-1 to TRBJ2-5; 7 positions agree with TRBD1. The CDR3 is 15 amino acids. Trimming removed 4 bases from V and 6 bases from J; junction bases left unmatched: 12. Germline V gene data show CDR1 as SGHRS and CDR2 as YFSETQ. CDR3 nucleotide sequence: TGCGCCAGCAGCCTCCGGGACAGCCTGATGAAGACCCAGTACTTC. Translation: CASSLRDSLMKTQYF.

V and J are TRBV5-1 and TRBJ1-1, with TRBD1 matching 8 bases. There are 15 residues in the CDR3. Germline V gives CDR1 SGHRS, CDR2 YFSETQ. V shed 4 bases, J shed 1 base, and the junction held 6 bases outside the gene matches. The CDR3 reads CASSPAGTGNTEAFF. CDR3 DNA sequence: TGCGCCAGCAGCCCGGCAGGGACAGGGAACACTGAAGCTTTCTTT.

The chain combines TRBV5-6 with TRBJ1-6; the D gene is possibly TRBD1 (5 bases). Germline values: CDR1 SGHDT, CDR2 YYEEEE. Trimming took 4 bases from V and 4 from J, leaving 15 bases between them. The CDR3 has 16 amino acids. DNA for the CDR3: TGTGCCAGCAGCCCCCGGGGGGAGACGTATAATTCACCCCTCCACTTT. Translated: CASSPRGETYNSPLHF.

The genes are TRBV25-1 and TRBJ1-2, with D unclear. The CDR3 runs to 15 residues. Trimming removed 3 bases at V and 8 bases at J, with 19 bases between. Germline CDR1 MGHDK, CDR2 SYGVNS. The DNA for the CDR3 is TGTGCCAGCAGTGAGGGTCTGAGACCGGCCAGGGGCTACACCTTC. Its translation is CASSEGLRPARGYTF.

J is TRBJ2-3 and V is TRBV28, with a tentative D call TRBD2 (6 bases). Germline values: CDR1 MDHEN, CDR2 SYDVKM. Trimming shortened V by 5 bases and J by 1 base, and 10 bases separated the two germline ends. The CDR3 has 14 amino acids. The DNA for the CDR3 is TGTGCCAGCAGTATGAGGGAGGGCACAGATACGCAGTATTTT. Its protein is CASSMREGTDTQYF.

CDR3 DNA: TGTGCCAGCAGCCCCCGGACTAGCGGGGCCCTTTTCGAGCAGTTCTTC. Translated, it gives CASSPRTSGALFEQFF. The chain has TRBV5-6 and TRBJ2-1; the match to TRBD2 covers 12 bases. Germline V lookup: CDR1 SGHDT, CDR2 YYEEEE. The CDR3 has 16 amino acids. V lost 4 bases, J lost 10 bases, and 12 bases stayed unmatched.

This clone was recorded only once. The chain carries TRBV7-2 and TRBJ2-3; TRBD2 matches at 7 bases. This CDR3 has 16 amino acids. V dropped 5 bases and J dropped 4; count of bases not matched to a gene: 12. From germline, CDR1 is SGHTA and CDR2 FQGNSA. The CDR3 reads CASSPRPGLGSDTQYF. CDR3 coding DNA: TGTGCCAGCAGCCCCCGCCCCGGACTAGGTTCAGATACGCAGTATTTT.

The rearrangement links TRBV5-1 to TRBJ2-7; 13 bases match TRBD2. CDR1 is SGHRS and CDR2 is YFSETQ in the germline V gene. V shed 4 bases and J 5 bases; nucleotides not matched to a gene: 6. The CDR3 loop spans 15 amino acids. Here the CDR3 reads CASSMTSGRNNEQYF. In DNA form, the CDR3 reads TGCGCCAGCAGCATGACTAGCGGGAGGAATAACGAGCAGTACTTC.

Comments on this clone: A read error may account for a junction end that differs from germline. The chain links TRBV5-4 to TRBJ1-1; tentative D call: TRBD1 (6 bases). Germline lookup yields CDR1 SGHNT and CDR2 YYREEE (reference sequence). This CDR3 contains 15 residues. The CDR3 region has the DNA TGTGCCAGCAGCAGCGGAGTTACAGGGAACGCTGAAGCTTTCTTT. Amino acid sequence: CASSSGVTGNAEAFF.

The CDR3 protein is CASTPGQGVSGANVLTF. CDR3 bases: TGTGCCAGTACCCCGGGACAGGGGGTATCCGGGGCCAACGTCCTGACTTTC. The chain has TRBV19 and TRBJ2-6; TRBD1 aligns across 11 bases. CDR1 is LNHDA and CDR2 is SQIVND in the germline V gene (reference sequence). Trimming at V came to 7 bases and at J to 4 bases, leaving 9 bases not matched to a gene. CDR3 length: 17 residues.

The CDR3 DNA reads as TGCAGCGTTGACGGGACAGAGAATATAAAGGAAGCTTTCTTT. Translated: CSVDGTENIKEAFF. V is TRBV29-1 and J is TRBJ1-1, with 7 bases matching TRBD1. The V segment lost 3 bases and the J segment 8 bases; nucleotides outside the gene matches: 12. The germline V gene encodes CDR1 SQVTM and CDR2 ANQGSEA. CDR3 size: 14 residues. Looking up the rest from reference TRBV29-1 and TRBJ1-1 gives the full variable domain: SAVISQKPSRDICQRGTSLTIQCQVDSQVTMMFWYRQQPGQSLTLIATANQGSEATYESGFVIDKFPISRPNLTFSTLTVSNMSPEDSSIYLCSVDGTENIKEAFFGQGTRLTVV.

The V call is TRBV7-9, the J call TRBJ2-1, with a possible D match to TRBD2 (6 bases). This CDR3 has 16 amino acids. Germline V gives CDR1 SEHNR, CDR2 FQNEAQ (reference sequence). Trimming removed 4 bases at V and 4 bases at J, with 17 bases between. The CDR3 DNA sequence: TGTGCCAGCAGCTATTCCGGGGGAAGCAGGTACAATGAGCAGTTCTTC. Its protein product is CASSYSGGSRYNEQFF.

A note on this clone: One junction end disagrees with the germline gene, perhaps due to a read error. The chain couples TRBV7-7 to TRBJ2-2; TRBD2 matches 12 bases. Per germline, CDR1 SSHAT and CDR2 FNYEAQ (reference sequence). The CDR3 runs 20 residues. The DNA for the CDR3 is TGTGCTAGCAGCTTAGCGGCTATGGGGACTAGCGGGTCGAACACCGGGGAGCTGTTTTTT. Amino acids: CASSLAAMGTSGSNTGELFF.

The chain carries TRBV7-9 and TRBJ1-2; 7 nucleotides match TRBD1. The CDR3 sequence is 13 residues long. Losses at the gene ends were 5 bases for V and 8 bases for J; bases not matched to a gene: 8. Germline V gene sequence: CDR1 SEHNR, CDR2 FQNEAQ (reference sequence). This chain's CDR3 is CASSLGQARGYTF. DNA of the CDR3: TGTGCCAGCAGCCTAGGACAGGCCCGAGGCTACACCTTC.

The V and J genes are TRBV11-2 and TRBJ2-5, with D perhaps matching TRBD1 (6 bases). Germline CDR1 reads SGHAT; CDR2 reads FQNNGV. V lost 5 bases, J lost 1 base, and 11 bases lay in between. There are 14 residues in the CDR3. The CDR3, as DNA: TGTGCCAGCAGCCCGACAGGCCTCCAAGAGACCCAGTACTTC. Translated: CASSPTGLQETQYF. The variable domain in full, completed from reference TRBV11-2 and TRBJ2-5, reads EAGVAQSPRYKIIEKRQSVAFWCNPISGHATLYWYQQILGQGPKLLIQFQNNGVVDDSQLPKDRFSAERLKGVDSTLKIQPAKLEDSAVYLCASSPTGLQETQYFGPGTRLLVL.

In this sample, this clone turned up a few times. At one end the junction does not follow the germline gene, possibly because of a read error. The chain is built from TRBV7-9 and TRBJ1-4; 7 bases line up with TRBD1. Per the germline V gene, CDR1 is SEHNR and CDR2 is FQNEAQ (reference sequence). This CDR3 spans 14 amino acids. The CDR3 region has the DNA TGTTCCAGCAGCCTAGACGGGACAGCCCCAAAACTGTTTTTT. This gives the protein CSSSLDGTAPKLFF.

The chain joins TRBV19 to TRBJ2-6; 12 bases are a match to TRBD2. This CDR3 is 17 amino acids long. After removal of 4 bases from V and 2 bases from J, the junction contained 3 bases not matched to a gene. Germline assignment: CDR1 LNHDA and CDR2 SQIVND (reference sequence). The CDR3 spells CASSTTSGRAGANVLTF. CDR3 bases: TGTGCCAGTAGTACGACTAGCGGGAGAGCTGGGGCCAACGTCCTGACTTTC. Full variable domain (missing parts from reference TRBV19 and TRBJ2-6): DGGITQSPKYLFRKEGQNVTLSCEQNLNHDAMYWYRQDPGQGLRLIYYSQIVNDFQKGDIAEGYSVSREKKESFPLTVTSAQKNPTAFYLCASSTTSGRAGANVLTFGAGSRLTVL.

This clone was detected a few times. This sequence joins TRBV29-1 and TRBJ1-2; tentatively, D is TRBD1 (5 bases). Trimming stripped 1 base from V and 4 bases from J, with 10 bases between. Germline CDR1 reads SQVTM; CDR2 reads ANQGSEA. There are 13 residues in the CDR3. The CDR3 here is CSVEAGGGYGYTF. In nucleotides, the CDR3 is TGCAGCGTTGAAGCTGGCGGGGGCTATGGCTACACCTTC.